The present T cell receptor beta chain was sequenced within a study of cytomegalovirus exposure and HLA in healthy donors. Remarks on this clone: What it recognizes is unknown. At one of its ends the junction is not consistent with the germline gene, which may arise from a read error.

60 Vbeta and 13 Jbeta primers were used in PCR. Sequenced by immunoSEQ multiplex PCR; TCRdb stores in-frame clones only, minus some. The repertoire holds around 140,000 clones, about 86% seen once, with more than 4.5% in the top ten. Study results and caveats: There were 150 to 200 TCR beta chains listed as cytomegalovirus-associated.

The length of the CDR3 is 14 residues. Germline assignment: CDR1 SGHNT and CDR2 YENEEA. The chain combines TRBV11-3 with TRBJ2-2, with 8 bases identical to TRBD1. The sequenced material came from PBMCs. This TCR was recovered from a woman under 40 in good health and CMV-seronegative. DNA for the CDR3: TGTGCCAGCAGCATAGACAGGGGCACCGGGGAGCTGTTTTTT. Its protein is CASSIDRGTGELFF.